These T cell receptor beta chains were read from a single sample in a study of blood T cell repertoires in COVID-19. Libraries were prepared by immunoSEQ multiplex PCR; TCRdb keeps only in-frame clonotypes and omits some of them. This sample yields hundreds of thousands of clones, of which more than 80% are seen a single time; roughly 1.1% belongs to the top ten. The sample consisted of PBMCs or T cells enriched from blood (not recorded which). The receptors derive from a man aged 25-40 years who had recovered from COVID-19. Both conserved end residues are part of each CDR3. D genes are given only for firm matches. Clone sizes are given selectively: once, few, many, or a class where the clone is expanded.

j_call | v_call | clone_size | d_call | cdr3_aa | cdr3_nt
TRBJ2-2 | TRBV7-9 | - | - | CASREGNTNTGELFF | TGTGCCAGCAGGGAGGGGAATACGAACACCGGGGAGCTGTTTTTT
TRBJ2-2 | TRBV19 | - | TRBD2 | CASSKGTSGSPLTGELFF | TGTGCCAGTAGTAAAGGGACTAGCGGGTCCCCGCTCACCGGGGAGCTGTTTTTT
TRBJ1-5 | TRBV5-1 | - | TRBD1 | CASSPGQGVMPQHF | TGCGCCAGCAGCCCTGGACAGGGGGTAATGCCCCAGCATTTT
TRBJ2-5 | TRBV3-1/TRBV3-2 | - | TRBD1 | CASSQTGAETQYF | TGTGCCAGCAGCCAAACAGGGGCCGAGACCCAGTACTTC
TRBJ2-7 | TRBV27 | - | - | CASSYNRAPQGQYF | TGTGCCAGCAGTTATAACAGGGCCCCCCAGGGGCAGTACTTC
TRBJ1-1 | TRBV10-2 | once | - | CASLGRGNTEAFF | TGCGCCAGCCTCGGACGGGGGAACACTGAAGCTTTCTTT
TRBJ2-1 | TRBV6-2/TRBV6-3 | few | TRBD1 | CASSLGTGQAGGGNEQFF | TGTGCCAGCAGTTTAGGGACAGGGCAAGCGGGCGGAGGCAATGAGCAGTTCTTC
TRBJ1-4 | TRBV5-1 | - | TRBD1 | CASNPTGGYQLFF | TGCGCCAGCAACCCGACAGGGGGCTACCAACTGTTTTTT
TRBJ2-3 | TRBV6-1 | - | - | CASSETMGSGGTDTQYF | TGTGCCAGCAGTGAGACGATGGGGAGTGGGGGCACAGATACGCAGTATTTT
TRBJ1-1 | TRBV3-1/TRBV3-2 | - | - | CASSQDVYMNTEAFF | TGTGCCAGCAGCCAAGACGTTTACATGAACACTGAAGCTTTCTTT
TRBJ2-5 | TRBV10-3 | - | - | CAISESTSWETQYF | TGTGCCATCAGTGAGTCTACTAGCTGGGAGACCCAGTACTTC
TRBJ2-7 | TRBV7-6 | - | - | CASSLGDMSSYEQYF | TGTGCCAGCAGCTTAGGGGACATGAGCTCCTACGAGCAGTACTTC
TRBJ2-7 | TRBV28 | few | TRBD2 | CASSRTSGSYEQYF | TGTGCCAGCAGCCGGACTAGCGGGAGTTACGAGCAGTACTTC
TRBJ2-1 | TRBV2 | - | TRBD2 | CASSDAPTSGASSYNEQFF | TGTGCCAGCAGTGACGCGCCGACTAGCGGGGCATCCTCCTACAATGAGCAGTTCTTC
TRBJ2-7 | TRBV28 | - | TRBD2 | CASSLGGSYEQYF | TGTGCCAGCAGTTTAGGCGGGAGCTACGAGCAGTACTTC
TRBJ2-7 | TRBV5-1 | once | TRBD1 | CASSQRQGTGNEQYF | TGCGCCAGCAGCCAAAGACAGGGGACGGGCAATGAGCAGTACTTC
TRBJ2-4 | TRBV11-2 | - | - | CASSISFQGNQYF | TGTGCCAGCTCCATTTCGTTCCAGGGGAATCAGTACTTC
TRBJ2-1 | TRBV3-1/TRBV3-2 | few | - | CASSPFLITIHNNEQFF | TGTGCCAGCAGCCCCTTCCTCATAACCATACACAACAATGAGCAGTTCTTC
TRBJ1-1 | TRBV3-1/TRBV3-2 | - | - | CASSQVSVNTEAFF | TGTGCCAGCAGCCAGGTGTCAGTGAACACTGAAGCTTTCTTT
TRBJ1-2 | TRBV3-1/TRBV3-2 | - | - | CASSQREGGYGYTF | TGTGCCAGCAGCCAGAGGGAAGGGGGCTATGGCTACACCTTC
TRBJ2-1 | TRBV27 | - | TRBD2 | CASTFGGSLSYNEQFF | TGTGCCAGCACATTTGGCGGGAGCCTTTCCTACAATGAGCAGTTCTTC
TRBJ1-2 | TRBV10-3 | - | - | CAISSLQGNYGYTF | TGTGCCATCAGCTCTCTTCAGGGGAACTATGGCTACACCTTC
TRBJ2-6 | TRBV18 | - | - | CASSPLSGDGANVLTF | TGTGCCAGCTCACCACTCAGCGGCGACGGGGCCAACGTCCTGACTTTC
TRBJ2-7 | TRBV2 | - | - | CASSEGQGPPYEQYF | TGTGCCAGCAGTGAAGGCCAGGGGCCCCCCTACGAGCAGTACTTC
TRBJ1-2 | TRBV5-1 | - | TRBD1 | CASSFDRAELGGYTF | TGCGCCAGCAGCTTTGACAGGGCGGAGCTGGGTGGCTACACCTTC
TRBJ2-3 | TRBV29-1 | - | TRBD2 | CSVDGGLAENTDTQYF | TGCAGCGTTGACGGGGGACTAGCGGAGAACACAGATACGCAGTATTTT
TRBJ1-4 | TRBV4-1 | - | - | CASSQVFQRREKLFF | TGCGCCAGCAGCCAAGTATTCCAAAGGCGGGAAAAACTGTTTTTT
TRBJ2-5 | TRBV14 | few | - | CASSQDYSTSRETQYF | TGTGCCAGCAGCCAAGACTATAGCACGAGTCGGGAGACCCAGTACTTC
TRBJ1-2 | TRBV28 | - | TRBD1 | CASLAGTGGFYGYTF | TGTGCCAGCCTAGCGGGTACAGGGGGCTTCTATGGCTACACCTTC
TRBJ1-3 | TRBV6-5 | - | - | CASIPGQYSGNTIYF | TGTGCCAGCATCCCTGGACAGTACTCTGGAAACACCATATATTTT
TRBJ1-2 | TRBV10-3 | - | - | CAISEQTYGYTF | TGTGCCATCAGTGAACAGACGTATGGCTACACCTTC
TRBJ1-2 | TRBV7-8 | - | TRBD1 | CASSPDRRNYGYTF | TGTGCCAGCAGCCCGGACAGGCGCAACTATGGCTACACCTTC
TRBJ1-2 | TRBV30 | - | - | CAWRAQRVDGYTF | TGTGCCTGGAGGGCACAGCGGGTGGATGGCTACACCTTC
TRBJ2-1 | TRBV4-1 | - | TRBD2 | CASSRIAGGSYNEQFF | TGCGCCAGCAGCCGAATAGCGGGAGGTTCCTACAATGAGCAGTTCTTC
TRBJ2-1 | TRBV28 | - | TRBD2 | CASSRRGLAGNNEQFF | TGTGCCAGCAGCCGACGGGGGCTAGCGGGGAACAATGAGCAGTTCTTC
TRBJ1-5 | TRBV28 | - | - | CASSPSPPGSNQPQHF | TGTGCCAGCAGTCCCTCTCCTCCCGGGAGCAATCAGCCCCAGCATTTT
TRBJ1-2 | TRBV2 | - | - | CASSVLNGAGYTF | TGTGCCAGCAGTGTTTTGAACGGAGCTGGCTACACCTTC
TRBJ2-5 | TRBV29-1 | - | TRBD2 | CSVEDMQSSGRNQETQYF | TGCAGCGTTGAAGACATGCAGAGCAGCGGGAGGAACCAAGAGACCCAGTACTTC
TRBJ1-4 | TRBV10-3 | - | TRBD1 | CAISETAGGRKKLFF | TGTGCCATCAGTGAGACGGCAGGGGGTAGGAAAAAACTGTTTTTT
TRBJ1-5 | TRBV12-3/TRBV12-4 | - | TRBD1 | CASRTDRNQPQHF | TGTGCCAGCAGGACGGACAGGAATCAGCCCCAGCATTTT
TRBJ2-7 | TRBV4-1 | - | TRBD1 | CASSSGTGTTEQYF | TGCGCCAGCAGCTCCGGGACAGGGACTACCGAGCAGTACTTC
TRBJ1-1 | TRBV6-5 | - | - | CASSPDGEGRTEAFF | TGTGCCAGCAGTCCCGACGGGGAAGGTCGGACTGAAGCTTTCTTT
TRBJ2-2 | TRBV3-1/TRBV3-2 | few | - | CASSQEGRIPPGGELFF | TGTGCCAGCAGCCAAGAAGGGCGGATCCCCCCGGGAGGGGAGCTGTTTTTT
TRBJ2-7 | TRBV29-1 | - | TRBD1 | CSVEGDRDYEQYF | TGCAGCGTTGAGGGGGACAGGGACTACGAGCAGTACTTC
TRBJ1-2 | TRBV28 | - | TRBD1 | CASSPPGQGIKGGYTF | TGTGCCAGCAGTCCCCCGGGACAGGGAATAAAGGGTGGCTACACCTTC
TRBJ2-5 | TRBV28 | - | TRBD2 | CASSLRLGGESQETQYF | TGTGCCAGCAGTTTACGTCTGGGAGGGGAGAGCCAAGAGACCCAGTACTTC
TRBJ1-2 | TRBV29-1 | - | - | CSVKTERYTF | TGCAGCGTTAAGACTGAGCGCTACACCTTC
TRBJ1-2 | TRBV10-3 | once | - | CAIRIYGGPNYGYTF | TGTGCCATCAGGATATACGGGGGGCCTAACTATGGCTACACCTTC
TRBJ2-3 | TRBV12-5 | - | - | CASAGSVRTDTQYF | TGTGCTAGTGCGGGATCGGTCCGCACAGATACGCAGTATTTT
TRBJ1-1 | TRBV7-7 | - | - | CASSRTRETEAFF | TGTGCCAGCAGCAGGACCCGGGAGACTGAAGCTTTCTTT
TRBJ2-5 | TRBV5-4 | - | - | CASSFLLDWETQYF | TGTGCCAGCAGCTTCCTACTCGACTGGGAGACCCAGTACTTC
TRBJ2-1 | TRBV5-1 | - | TRBD2 | CASSLEPASGIWVDEQFF | TGCGCCAGCAGCTTGGAACCCGCTAGCGGGATATGGGTCGATGAGCAGTTCTTC
TRBJ2-1 | TRBV7-9 | - | - | CASSLAGLINEQFF | TGTGCCAGCAGCTTAGCGGGACTGATCAATGAGCAGTTCTTC
TRBJ2-4 | TRBV28 | - | TRBD1 | CASNNRGVQNIQYF | TGTGCCAGCAATAACAGGGGAGTCCAAAACATTCAGTACTTC
TRBJ2-2 | TRBV5-1 | - | - | CASSLAWQGTNTGELFF | TGCGCCAGCAGCTTGGCCTGGCAGGGCACGAACACCGGGGAGCTGTTTTTT
TRBJ1-1 | TRBV29-1 | - | - | CSVLRGGLDTEAFF | TGCAGCGTATTAAGGGGGGGATTGGACACTGAAGCTTTCTTT
TRBJ2-7 | TRBV7-9 | - | TRBD2 | CASSPLAGVYEQYF | TGTGCCAGCAGCCCACTAGCGGGAGTATACGAGCAGTACTTC